A selection of T cell receptor beta chains follows, all from one sample in a study of blood T cell repertoires in COVID-19. Here immunoSEQ multiplex PCR was the method, and the copy in TCRdb shows in-frame clones only, minus some. This sample has approximately 500,000 clones, with approximately 91% found just once. Sequenced material: peripheral blood. Receptors originate from a woman between 45 and 65 years old with COVID-19, enrolled during active disease. The CDR3 runs from the conserved cysteine through the conserved F or W. The order of the fields is J gene, V gene, CDR3 protein.

>TRBJ2-6|TRBV5-1
CASSLGESGANVLTF
>TRBJ2-7|TRBV4-1
CASSQVSGGNYEQYF
>TRBJ1-1|TRBV2
CASSTGLNTEAFF
>TRBJ2-7|TRBV5-1
CASSPPEEAAAYEQYF
>TRBJ2-7|TRBV3-1/TRBV3-2
CASSQGGAYEQYF
>TRBJ2-2|TRBV3-1/TRBV3-2
CASSLSQGTGELFF
>TRBJ2-7|TRBV5-6
CASSLQFRGALGYEQYF
>TRBJ2-1|TRBV28
CASSFWASGIHEQFF
>TRBJ1-5|TRBV3-1/TRBV3-2
CASSRGGSNQPQHF
>TRBJ2-1|TRBV7-3
CASSLRDRGFNEQFF
>TRBJ2-5|TRBV10-2
CASSEAALGETQYF
>TRBJ1-6|TRBV9
CASSVGRTAQNSPLHF
>TRBJ1-5|TRBV15
CATSYDRADQPQHF
>TRBJ1-1|TRBV5-4
CASSLHTGTEAFF
>TRBJ1-1|TRBV15
CATSSPEGVEAFF
>TRBJ2-1|TRBV2
CASGSLLAGGKNEQFF
>TRBJ2-1|TRBV4-1
CASSQGPARTYNEQFF